This is a list of T cell receptor beta chains from one sample in a study of T cells in localized non-small cell lung cancer. The repertoire was sequenced with immunoSEQ multiplex PCR; TCRdb's copy has only in-frame clones and lacks some. The sample consists of about 1,000 clones, roughly a fifth of them appearing once. The sample in question was normal lung tissue next to the tumor, obtained before any cancer treatment. Receptor source: a woman aged 35-75 years with stage III lung adenocarcinoma. Each CDR3 is given with its conserved first and last residue. The order of the fields is D gene, J gene, V gene, clone size, CDR3 protein, CDR3 DNA. The D gene is left open where the match is weak. Only part of the rows carry a size: once, few, many, or a class if the clone is expanded.

TRBD2 | TRBJ2-1 | TRBV30 | - | CAGSSGVNEQFF | TGTGCCGGCTCTAGCGGGGTGAATGAGCAGTTCTTC
- | TRBJ2-2 | TRBV9 | few | CASSAATGTNTGELFF | TGTGCCAGCAGCGCCGCGACAGGAACGAACACCGGGGAGCTGTTTTTT
- | TRBJ2-2 | TRBV11-3 | large | CASSNDRSGNANTGELFF | TGTGCCAGCAGCAACGACAGATCCGGGAACGCGAACACCGGGGAGCTGTTTTTT
TRBD2 | TRBJ2-2 | TRBV11-3 | few | CASSPPLGLAGYTGELFF | TGTGCCAGCAGCCCCCCACTTGGACTAGCGGGGTATACCGGGGAGCTGTTTTTT
- | TRBJ1-6 | TRBV18 | - | CASSPTGLQGNGSPLHF | TGTGCCAGCTCACCGACGGGTCTACAGGGCAACGGATCACCCCTCCACTTT
TRBD1 | TRBJ1-5 | TRBV11-3 | - | CASSLTGTGANQPQHF | TGTGCCAGCAGCTTAACCGGGACAGGCGCCAATCAGCCCCAGCATTTT
- | TRBJ2-7 | TRBV11-3 | medium-sized | CASSLDFGLTYEQYF | TGTGCCAGCAGCTTAGATTTCGGACTCACCTACGAGCAGTACTTC
TRBD2 | TRBJ2-7 | TRBV6-8 | medium-sized | CASSHGGEGTYEQYF | TGTGCCAGCAGCCACGGAGGGGAGGGAACCTACGAGCAGTACTTC
- | TRBJ1-1 | TRBV19 | few | CASSSRGTEAFF | TGTGCCAGTTCATCTCGAGGCACTGAAGCTTTCTTT
- | TRBJ2-7 | TRBV30 | - | CAWEGQPYEQYF | TGTGCCTGGGAAGGACAGCCCTACGAGCAGTACTTC
- | TRBJ2-3 | TRBV9 | - | CASSVATTDTQYF | TGTGCCAGCAGCGTAGCCACCACAGATACGCAGTATTTT
- | TRBJ1-2 | TRBV25-1 | - | CASSEYPQEGYTF | TGTGCCAGCAGTGAATACCCCCAAGAGGGCTACACCTTC
- | TRBJ2-2 | TRBV12-2 | large | CATTTNPNTGELFF | TGTGCCACCACGACAAACCCGAACACCGGGGAGCTGTTTTTT
- | TRBJ2-1 | TRBV11-3 | few | CASSGPGPQSHNEQFF | TGTGCCAGCAGCGGACCGGGCCCCCAATCACACAATGAGCAGTTCTTC
- | TRBJ2-1 | TRBV23-1 | - | CASRDLYGRDSYNEQFF | TGCGCCAGCAGAGATTTGTATGGGCGGGACTCCTACAATGAGCAGTTCTTC
TRBD2 | TRBJ2-7 | TRBV10-3 | few | CAISESKWTSGVRSSYEQYF | TGTGCCATCAGTGAGTCTAAGTGGACTAGCGGGGTCAGGAGCTCCTACGAGCAGTACTTC
TRBD2 | TRBJ2-3 | TRBV19 | - | CASRGGLAGRDTQYF | TGTGCCAGTAGAGGGGGACTAGCGGGGAGAGATACGCAGTATTTT
- | TRBJ2-1 | TRBV10-2 | - | CASSEFRISYNEQFF | TGCGCCAGCAGTGAGTTTCGGATCTCCTACAATGAGCAGTTCTTC
TRBD1 | TRBJ2-7 | TRBV11-3 | large | CASSVRDRPPYEQYF | TGTGCCAGCAGCGTCCGGGACAGGCCTCCCTACGAGCAGTACTTC
- | TRBJ1-5 | TRBV19 | - | CASSIILTGNQPQHF | TGTGCCAGTAGTATTATCCTAACAGGCAATCAGCCCCAGCATTTT
TRBD1 | TRBJ2-5 | TRBV29-1 | few | CSVRTGEDETQYF | TGCAGCGTTCGGACAGGGGAGGACGAGACCCAGTACTTC
- | TRBJ2-5 | TRBV6-8 | medium-sized | CASNFYERGRETQYF | TGTGCCAGCAATTTTTACGAACGGGGGCGGGAGACCCAGTACTTC
- | TRBJ2-3 | TRBV11-3 | medium-sized | CASSPSVGDITDTQYF | TGTGCCAGCAGCCCATCCGTCGGGGATATCACAGATACGCAGTATTTT
TRBD2 | TRBJ2-2 | TRBV29-1 | - | CSVPISGSNTGELFF | TGCAGCGTTCCTATTAGCGGGAGTAACACCGGGGAGCTGTTTTTT
- | TRBJ2-2 | TRBV4-1 | - | CASSQNAGAPGELFF | TGCGCCAGCAGCCAAAATGCAGGGGCCCCCGGGGAGCTGTTTTTT
TRBD1 | TRBJ1-1 | TRBV11-3 | few | CASSLFSGTGAAFF | TGTGCCAGCAGCTTGTTTAGTGGGACAGGGGCCGCTTTCTTT
- | TRBJ1-5 | TRBV1 | few | CTSSQEDRGLNQPQHF | TGCACCAGCAGCCAGGAGGACAGGGGGCTGAATCAGCCCCAGCATTTT
- | TRBJ2-4 | TRBV2 | few | CASSPDRRAKNIQYF | TGTGCCAGCAGCCCCGACAGAAGGGCCAAAAACATTCAGTACTTC
TRBD1 | TRBJ2-7 | TRBV11-3 | medium-sized | CASSIQGQGPNEQYF | TGTGCCAGCAGCATTCAGGGACAGGGACCCAACGAGCAGTACTTC
TRBD2 | TRBJ2-1 | TRBV28 | few | CASRLPGGGNEQFF | TGTGCCAGCAGACTCCCGGGGGGGGGAAATGAGCAGTTCTTC
- | TRBJ1-5 | TRBV18 | - | CASSPGDRQPQHF | TGTGCCAGCTCACCAGGGGATCGGCAGCCCCAGCATTTT
- | TRBJ1-3 | TRBV16 | - | CASSLNSGNTIYF | TGTGCCAGCAGCCTGAACTCTGGAAACACCATATATTTT
- | TRBJ2-3 | TRBV28 | - | CASSLSWRADTQYF | TGTGCCAGCAGTTTATCGTGGAGGGCAGATACGCAGTATTTT
- | TRBJ1-4 | TRBV5-1 | - | CASRFGSTNEKLFF | TGCGCCAGCAGATTTGGGTCAACTAATGAAAAACTGTTTTTT